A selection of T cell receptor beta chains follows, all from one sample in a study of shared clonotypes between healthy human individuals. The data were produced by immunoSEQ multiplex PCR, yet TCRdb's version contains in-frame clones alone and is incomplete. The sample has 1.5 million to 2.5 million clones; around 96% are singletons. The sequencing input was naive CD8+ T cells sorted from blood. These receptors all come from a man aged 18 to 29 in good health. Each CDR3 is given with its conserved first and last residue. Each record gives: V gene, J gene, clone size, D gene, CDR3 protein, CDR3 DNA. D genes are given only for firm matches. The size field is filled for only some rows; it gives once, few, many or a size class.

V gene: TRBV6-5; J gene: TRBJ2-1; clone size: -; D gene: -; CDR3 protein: CASSYSQGRLQFF; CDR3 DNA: TGTGCCAGCAGTTACTCTCAGGGGCGATTACAGTTCTTC
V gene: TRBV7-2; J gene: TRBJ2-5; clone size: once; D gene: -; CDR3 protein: CAFVGGGEETQYF; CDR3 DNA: TGTGCTTTCGTGGGGGGCGGAGAAGAGACCCAGTACTTC
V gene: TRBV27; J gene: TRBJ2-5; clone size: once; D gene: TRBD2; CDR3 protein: CASSSSPSGNQETQYF; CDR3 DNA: TGTGCCAGCAGTTCCTCCCCTAGCGGAAACCAAGAGACCCAGTACTTC
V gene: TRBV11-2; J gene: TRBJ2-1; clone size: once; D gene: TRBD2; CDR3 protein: CASSVAGGYNEQFF; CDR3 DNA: TGTGCCAGCAGCGTAGCGGGAGGGTACAATGAGCAGTTCTTC
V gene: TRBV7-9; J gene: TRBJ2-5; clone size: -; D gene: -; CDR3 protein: CASSLRQDRQETQYF; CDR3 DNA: TGTGCCAGCAGCTTACGCCAAGACAGGCAAGAGACCCAGTACTTC
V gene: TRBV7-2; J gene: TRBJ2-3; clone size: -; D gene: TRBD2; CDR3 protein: CASSRRLAGGQTDTQYF; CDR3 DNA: TGTGCCAGCAGCCGTAGACTAGCGGGAGGACAAACAGATACGCAGTATTTT
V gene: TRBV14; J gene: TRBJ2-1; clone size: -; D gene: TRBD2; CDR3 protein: CASSLTSGGANEQFF; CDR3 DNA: TGTGCCAGCAGCTTGACTAGCGGGGGGGCAAATGAGCAGTTCTTC
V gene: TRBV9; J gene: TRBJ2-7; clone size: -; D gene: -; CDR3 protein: CASSSGTGFYEQYF; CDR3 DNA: TGTGCCAGCAGCTCGGGGACGGGGTTTTACGAGCAGTACTTC
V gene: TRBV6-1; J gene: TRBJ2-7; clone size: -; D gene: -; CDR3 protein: CASSEDRTVSSYEQYF; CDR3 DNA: TGTGCCAGCAGTGAAGACCGGACGGTGAGCTCCTACGAGCAGTACTTC
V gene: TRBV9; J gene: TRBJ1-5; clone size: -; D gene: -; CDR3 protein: CASSAGTWGQPQHF; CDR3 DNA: TGTGCCAGCAGCGCCGGGACTTGGGGTCAGCCCCAGCATTTT
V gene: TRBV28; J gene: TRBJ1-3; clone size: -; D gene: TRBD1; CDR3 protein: CASSSGGSLTGNTIYF; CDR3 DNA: TGTGCCAGCAGTTCAGGGGGTTCGTTGACTGGAAACACCATATATTTT
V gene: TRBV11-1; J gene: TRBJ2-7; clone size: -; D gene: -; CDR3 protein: CASSLEQAEFYEQYF; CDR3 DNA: TGTGCCAGCAGCTTAGAGCAGGCGGAATTTTACGAGCAGTACTTC
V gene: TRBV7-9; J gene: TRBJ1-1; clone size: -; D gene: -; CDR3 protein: CASRERTECYTEAFF; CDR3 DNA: TGTGCCAGCAGGGAGCGGACGGAGTGTTACACTGAAGCTTTCTTT
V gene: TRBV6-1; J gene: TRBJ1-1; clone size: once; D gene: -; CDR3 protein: CASSEWLNTEAFF; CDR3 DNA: TGTGCCAGCAGTGAATGGTTGAACACTGAAGCTTTCTTT
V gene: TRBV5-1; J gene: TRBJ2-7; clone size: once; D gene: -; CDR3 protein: CASSLDGDYEQYF; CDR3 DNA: TGCGCCAGCAGCTTGGATGGGGACTACGAGCAGTACTTC
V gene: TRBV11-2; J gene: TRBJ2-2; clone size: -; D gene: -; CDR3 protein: CASSLGFGPGVELFF; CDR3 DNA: TGTGCCAGCAGCTTAGGGTTTGGCCCAGGGGTAGAGCTGTTTTTT
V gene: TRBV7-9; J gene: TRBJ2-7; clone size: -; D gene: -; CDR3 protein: CASSLFGGDEQYF; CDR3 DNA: TGTGCCAGCAGCTTATTCGGTGGGGACGAGCAGTACTTC
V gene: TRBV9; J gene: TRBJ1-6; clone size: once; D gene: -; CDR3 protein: CASSVDDSGSSYNSPLHF; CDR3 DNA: TGTGCCAGCAGCGTAGACGACAGCGGAAGCTCCTATAATTCACCCCTCCACTTT
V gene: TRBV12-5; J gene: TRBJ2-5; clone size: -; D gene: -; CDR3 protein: CASGLGGELQETQYF; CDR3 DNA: TGTGCTAGTGGTTTAGGCGGCGAACTCCAAGAGACCCAGTACTTC